The 14 T cell receptor beta chains listed next were all sequenced from one sample in a study of cytomegalovirus exposure and HLA in healthy donors. The PCR used 60 Vbeta and 13 Jbeta primers. TCRdb's copy holds only in-frame clones and misses some; the assay was immunoSEQ multiplex PCR. This sample has 55,000 to 75,000 clones, with 75% found just once. Material: PBMCs. These receptors were collected from a woman under 40 in good health and CMV-seropositive.

In nucleotides, the CDR3 is TGTGCCAGAAGCTTGGGGGGAAAGGACAGGGTTCGGGTGGAAGGAGAGACCCAGTACTTC. Protein sequence: CARSLGGKDRVRVEGETQYF. The chain has TRBV5-3 and TRBJ2-5; TRBD1 aligns across 8 bases. TRBV5-3 is known as an ORF, though its function is uncertain. The CDR3 runs 20 residues. The ends lost 0 bases at V and 4 bases at J; junction bases unmatched: 20.

The rearrangement uses TRBV2 and TRBJ2-1, with a possible D match to TRBD1 (6 bases). The germline V gene has CDR1 SNHLY and CDR2 FYNNEI. The CDR3 sequence is 15 residues long. Trimming took off 6 bases at V and 5 bases at J, with 17 bases between the two ends. CDR3 nucleotide sequence: TGTGCCAGCAGCGCTGACGACAGGCGGGACAATGAGCAGTTCTTC. It encodes CASSADDRRDNEQFF. The full variable domain, rest sourced from reference TRBV2 and TRBJ2-1, is EPEVTQTPSHQVTQMGQEVILRCVPISNHLYFYWYRQILGQKVEFLVSFYNNEISEKSEIFDDQFSVERPDGSNFTLKIRSTKLEDSAMYFCASSADDRRDNEQFFGPGTRLTVL.

The chain couples TRBV25-1 to TRBJ2-5; perhaps TRBD2 as D (5 bases). The CDR3 sequence is 13 residues long. The V end was cut by 2 bases, the J end by 7 bases, with 11 bases between. From germline, CDR1 is MGHDK and CDR2 SYGVNS. CDR3 coding DNA: TGTGCCAGCAGTGAAGTAGGAGGCGGGACCCAGTACTTC. It is translated as CASSEVGGGTQYF. Full variable domain (missing parts from reference TRBV25-1 and TRBJ2-5): EADIYQTPRYLVIGTGKKITLECSQTMGHDKMYWYQQDPGMELHLIHYSYGVNSTEKGDLSSESTVSRIRTEHFPLTLESARPSHTSQYLCASSEVGGGTQYFGPGTRLLVL.

This clone was found a few times. The rearrangement links TRBV6-5 to TRBJ2-2; TRBD1 matches 7 bases. The trim removed 6 bases at V and 5 bases at J, leaving 9 bases unmatched. Germline V gives CDR1 MNHEY, CDR2 SVGAGI. The CDR3 totals 15 residues. As DNA, the CDR3 is TGTGCCAGCAGCCAAGGGACAGTGCAAACCGGGGAGCTGTTTTTT. This sequence encodes CASSQGTVQTGELFF.

The V gene is TRBV5-1, the J gene TRBJ1-2; D not resolved. V lost 9 bases, J lost 7 bases, and 16 bases lay in between. The CDR3 is 12 residues long. CDR1 and CDR2 from the germline V gene are SGHRS and YFSETQ. CDR3 protein: CATSSGKGGYTF. CDR3 DNA sequence: TGCGCCACCTCCTCGGGAAAAGGTGGCTACACCTTC.

This sequence joins TRBV7-9 and TRBJ2-7; weak D call: TRBD2 (5 bases). V lost 3 bases, J lost 4 bases, and 10 bases lay in between. This CDR3 spans 13 amino acids. Germline V lookup: CDR1 SEHNR, CDR2 FQNEAQ (reference sequence). CDR3 sequence (DNA): TGTGCCAGCAGCTTCCTAGCCGAGTACGAGCAGTACTTC. This gives the protein CASSFLAEYEQYF.

By share, this clone ranks as medium-sized. J is TRBJ2-7 and V is TRBV2; TRBD1 is a possible D gene (8 bases). The length of the CDR3 is 13 residues. The germline V gene encodes CDR1 SNHLY and CDR2 FYNNEI. V was pared by 8 bases and J by 4 bases, with 15 bases between. The CDR3 loop is CASGGDRIYEQYF. CDR3 in DNA: TGTGCCAGCGGGGGGGACAGGATTTACGAGCAGTACTTC.

Many counts were recorded for this clone. At the DNA level, this CDR3 is encoded by other sequences in the same sample as well. The chain employs TRBV5-1 and TRBJ2-3; 10 bases are a match to TRBD2. CDR1 is SGHRS and CDR2 is YFSETQ in the germline V gene. This CDR3 has 16 residues. V was clipped by 0 bases and J by 1 base; unmatched bases: 2. The CDR3 sequence is CASSLAGTSGTDTQYF. The CDR3 nucleotides read TGCGCCAGCAGCTTGGCCGGGACTAGCGGCACAGATACGCAGTATTTT. Full variable domain (rest looked up from reference TRBV5-1 and TRBJ2-3): KAGVTQTPRYLIKTRGQQVTLSCSPISGHRSVSWYQQTPGQGLQFLFEYFSETQRNKGNFPGRFSGRQFSNSRSEMNVSTLELGDSALYLCASSLAGTSGTDTQYFGPGTRLTVL.

V and J are TRBV4-3 and TRBJ2-1; D possibly corresponds to TRBD2 (6 bases). The CDR3 is made up of 16 amino acids. V lost 0 bases and J lost 2, with 11 bases in between. CDR1 is LGHNA, CDR2 YSLEER, per germline. CDR3 nucleotide sequence: TGCGCCAGCAGCCAAGATTTAGGGGAGGCCTACAATGAGCAGTTCTTC. Translating it yields CASSQDLGEAYNEQFF.

In its sample, this clone was seen a few times. The rearrangement joins TRBV6-6 to TRBJ2-3; D uncertain. The V and J ends lost 4 bases and 4 bases respectively, with 6 bases between them. CDR1 MNHNY and CDR2 SVGAGI come from the germline V gene (reference sequence). CDR3 length: 12 amino acids. This CDR3 reads CASSSPSDTQYF. In DNA, the CDR3 is TGTGCCAGCAGTTCCCCCTCAGATACGCAGTATTTT.

The chain recombines TRBV6-5 with TRBJ2-1, with 7 bases aligning to TRBD2. Trimming removed 6 bases from V and 1 base from J; junction bases left unmatched: 0. The CDR3 is 13 residues long. Germline values: CDR1 MNHEY, CDR2 SVGAGI. This CDR3 is CASRAGSYNEQFF. The CDR3 bases are TGTGCCAGCAGAGCGGGATCCTACAATGAGCAGTTCTTC.

Only a few counts were recorded for this clone. The V gene is TRBV2, the J gene TRBJ1-1; 8 bases fit TRBD1. Germline loops: CDR1 SNHLY, CDR2 FYNNEI. The CDR3 has 15 residues. Trimming cost V 2 bases and J 3 bases; bases outside gene matches: 5. The CDR3 DNA is TGTGCCAGCAGTGAATCCGTGACAGGGGACACTGAAGCTTTCTTT. Protein: CASSESVTGDTEAFF.

This chain links TRBV29-1 with TRBJ1-2, with 7 bases lining up with TRBD1. There are 13 residues in the CDR3. CDR1 and CDR2 (germline): SQVTM, ANQGSEA. V was clipped by 7 bases and J by 3 bases; unmatched bases: 8. CDR3 residues: CSAREGGHYGYTF. The CDR3, as DNA: TGCAGCGCAAGGGAAGGGGGCCACTATGGCTACACCTTC.

The chain carries TRBV27 and TRBJ2-7, with 8 bases matching TRBD1. Unmatched junction bases numbered 8, after V lost 7 bases and J lost 0 bases. CDR1 is MNHEY, CDR2 SMNVEV, per germline (reference sequence). The CDR3 runs 15 residues. The CDR3 region has the DNA TGTGCCAGCACCCGGCTAGGGACAGGCTCCTACGAGCAGTACTTC. It codes for CASTRLGTGSYEQYF.